The TCR beta chain under discussion was sequenced for a study of control samples from healthy donors and cancer patients. Libraries were prepared by immunoSEQ multiplex PCR; TCRdb keeps only in-frame clonotypes and omits some of them. The sample records roughly 130,000 clones, about 95% being singletons. Germline V gives CDR1 LGHNT, CDR2 FRNRAP. J gave up 2 bases and V 1 base, and 11 bases lay outside the gene matches. The CDR3 runs to 17 residues. The chain uses TRBV12-5 and TRBJ2-7; 7 nucleotides match TRBD2. The source material was blood. The sequence derives from a man aged 30-40 years in good health. The DNA for the CDR3 is TGTGCTAGTGGTTTGGCGAAGCGGGATTCAAGGCCCTACGAGCAGTACTTC. This encodes CASGLAKRDSRPYEQYF.